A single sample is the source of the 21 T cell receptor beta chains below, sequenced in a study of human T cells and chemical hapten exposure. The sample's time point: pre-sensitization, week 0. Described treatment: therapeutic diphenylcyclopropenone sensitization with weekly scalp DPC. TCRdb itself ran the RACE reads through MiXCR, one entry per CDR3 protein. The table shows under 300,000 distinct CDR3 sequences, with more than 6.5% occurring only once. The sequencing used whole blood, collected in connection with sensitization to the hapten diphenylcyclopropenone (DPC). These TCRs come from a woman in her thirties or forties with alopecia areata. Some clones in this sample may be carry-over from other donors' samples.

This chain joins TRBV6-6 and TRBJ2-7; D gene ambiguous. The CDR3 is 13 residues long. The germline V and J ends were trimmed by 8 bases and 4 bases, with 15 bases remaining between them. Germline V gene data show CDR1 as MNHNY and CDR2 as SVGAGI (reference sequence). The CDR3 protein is CASSSGSNYEQYF. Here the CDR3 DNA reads TGTGCCAGCTCCTCAGGCAGTAATTACGAGCAGTACTTC.

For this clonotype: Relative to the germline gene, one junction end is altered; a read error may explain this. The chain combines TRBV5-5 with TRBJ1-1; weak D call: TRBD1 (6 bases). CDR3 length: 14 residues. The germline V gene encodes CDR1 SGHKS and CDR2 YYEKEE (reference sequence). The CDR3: CVSSWGPTNTEAFF. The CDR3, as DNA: TGTGTCAGCAGCTGGGGGCCTACGAACACTGAAGCTTTCTTT.

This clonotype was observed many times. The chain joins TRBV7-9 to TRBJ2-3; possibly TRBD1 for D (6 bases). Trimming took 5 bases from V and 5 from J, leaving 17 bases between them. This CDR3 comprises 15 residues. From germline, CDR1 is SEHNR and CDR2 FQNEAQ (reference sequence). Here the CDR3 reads CASSRFLQGKDTQYF. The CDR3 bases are TGTGCCAGCAGCCGCTTCCTACAGGGTAAAGATACGCAGTATTTT.

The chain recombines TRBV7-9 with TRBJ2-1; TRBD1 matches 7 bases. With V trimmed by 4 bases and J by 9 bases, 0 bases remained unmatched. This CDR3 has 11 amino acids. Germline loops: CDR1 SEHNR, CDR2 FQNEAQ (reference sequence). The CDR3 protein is CASSSGGEQFF. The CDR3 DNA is TGTGCCAGCAGCTCAGGGGGTGAGCAGTTCTTC.

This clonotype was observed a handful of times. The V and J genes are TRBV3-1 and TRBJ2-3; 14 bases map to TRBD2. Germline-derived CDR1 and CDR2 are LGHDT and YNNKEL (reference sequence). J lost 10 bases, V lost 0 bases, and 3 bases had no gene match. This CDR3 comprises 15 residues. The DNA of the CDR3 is TGTGCCAGCAGCCAAGAAGGACTAGCGGGAGGCCCGCAGTATTTT. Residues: CASSQEGLAGGPQYF.

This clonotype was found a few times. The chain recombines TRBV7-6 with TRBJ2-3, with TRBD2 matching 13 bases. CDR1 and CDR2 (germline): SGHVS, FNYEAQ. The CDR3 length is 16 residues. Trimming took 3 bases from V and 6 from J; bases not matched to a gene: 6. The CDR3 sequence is CASSFGLAGVGDTQYF. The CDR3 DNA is TGTGCCAGCAGCTTTGGACTAGCGGGAGTCGGGGATACGCAGTATTTT.

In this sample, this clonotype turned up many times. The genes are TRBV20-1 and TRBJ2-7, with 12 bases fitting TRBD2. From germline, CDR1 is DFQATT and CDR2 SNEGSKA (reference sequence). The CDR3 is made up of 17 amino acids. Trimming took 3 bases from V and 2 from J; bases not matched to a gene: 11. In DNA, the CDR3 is TGCAGTGCTAGTGGGACCCTAGCGGGAGGGACTGCCTACGAGCAGTACTTC. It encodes CSASGTLAGGTAYEQYF.

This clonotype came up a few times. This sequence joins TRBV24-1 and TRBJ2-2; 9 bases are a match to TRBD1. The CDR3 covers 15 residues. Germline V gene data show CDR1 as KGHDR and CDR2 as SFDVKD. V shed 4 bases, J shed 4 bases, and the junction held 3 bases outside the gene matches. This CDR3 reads CATSEVTGGTGELFF. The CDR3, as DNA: TGTGCCACCAGTGAAGTGACAGGGGGCACCGGGGAGCTGTTTTTT.

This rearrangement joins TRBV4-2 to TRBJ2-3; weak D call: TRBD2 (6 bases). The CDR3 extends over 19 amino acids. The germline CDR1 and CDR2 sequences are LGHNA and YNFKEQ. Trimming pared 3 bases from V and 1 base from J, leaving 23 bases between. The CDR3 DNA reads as TGTGCCAGCAGCCAGGGCGGAGGGAAGCCCCGTGGGGGCACAGATACGCAGTATTTT. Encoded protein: CASSQGGGKPRGGTDTQYF.

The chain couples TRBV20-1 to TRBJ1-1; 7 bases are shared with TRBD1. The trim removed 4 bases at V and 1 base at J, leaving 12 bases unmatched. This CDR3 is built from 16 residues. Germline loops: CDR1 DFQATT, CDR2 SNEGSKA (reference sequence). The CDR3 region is CSATILGGQKNTEAFF. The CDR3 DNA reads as TGCAGTGCTACAATCCTAGGGGGACAGAAGAACACTGAAGCTTTCTTT.

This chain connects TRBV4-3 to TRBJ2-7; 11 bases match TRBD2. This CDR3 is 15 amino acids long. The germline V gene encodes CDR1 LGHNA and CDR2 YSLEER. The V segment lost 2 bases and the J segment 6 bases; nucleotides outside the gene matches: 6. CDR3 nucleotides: TGCGCCAGCAGCCAACAACTAGCGGGAGCTCTCGAGCAGTACTTC. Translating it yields CASSQQLAGALEQYF.

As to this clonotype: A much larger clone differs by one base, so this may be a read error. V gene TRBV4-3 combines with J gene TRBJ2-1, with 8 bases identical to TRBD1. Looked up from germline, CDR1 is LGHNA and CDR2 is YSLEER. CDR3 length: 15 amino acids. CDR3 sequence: CANSQSDRENNEQFF. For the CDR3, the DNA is TGCGCCAACAGCCAATCGGACAGGGAGAACAATGAGCAGTTCTTC.

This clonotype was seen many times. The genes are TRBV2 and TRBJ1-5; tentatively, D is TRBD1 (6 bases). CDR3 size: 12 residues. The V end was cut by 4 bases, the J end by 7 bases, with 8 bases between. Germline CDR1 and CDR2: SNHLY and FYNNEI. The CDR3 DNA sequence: TGTGCCAGCAGTGGGGGGGGCCAGCCCCAGCATTTT. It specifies CASSGGGQPQHF.

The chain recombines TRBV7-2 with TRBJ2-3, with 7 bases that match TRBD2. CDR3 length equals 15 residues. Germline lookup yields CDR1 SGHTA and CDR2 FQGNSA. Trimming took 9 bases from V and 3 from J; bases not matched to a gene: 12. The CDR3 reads CARRSPAGETDTQYF. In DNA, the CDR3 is TGTGCCAGGCGCTCTCCGGCGGGAGAGACAGATACGCAGTATTTT.

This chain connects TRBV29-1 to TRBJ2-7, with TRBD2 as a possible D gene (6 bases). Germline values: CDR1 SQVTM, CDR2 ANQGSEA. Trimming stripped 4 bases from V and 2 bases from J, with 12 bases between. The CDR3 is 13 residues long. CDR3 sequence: CSVVRGNAYEQYF. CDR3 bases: TGCAGCGTTGTTCGGGGGAACGCCTACGAGCAGTACTTC.

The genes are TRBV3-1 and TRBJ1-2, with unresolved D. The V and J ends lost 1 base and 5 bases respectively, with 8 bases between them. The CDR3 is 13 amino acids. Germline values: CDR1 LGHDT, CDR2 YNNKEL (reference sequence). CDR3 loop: CASSQASLYGYTF. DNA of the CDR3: TGTGCCAGCAGCCAAGCCTCTTTGTATGGCTACACCTTC.

CDR3 residues: CASSFADRANTQYF. CDR3 bases: TGTGCCAGCAGTTTCGCGGACAGGGCGAATACGCAGTATTTT. V gene TRBV28 combines with J gene TRBJ2-3; TRBD1 matches at 8 bases. The CDR3 spans 14 residues. V lost 3 bases, J lost 7 bases, and 6 bases stayed unmatched. Germline CDR1 is MDHEN and CDR2 is SYDVKM. The entire variable domain, with the rest obtained from reference TRBV28 and TRBJ2-3, is as follows: DVKVTQSSRYLVKRTGEKVFLECVQDMDHENMFWYRQDPGLGLRLIYFSYDVKMKEKGDIPEGYSVSREKKERFSLILESASTNQTSMYLCASSFADRANTQYFGPGTRLTVL.

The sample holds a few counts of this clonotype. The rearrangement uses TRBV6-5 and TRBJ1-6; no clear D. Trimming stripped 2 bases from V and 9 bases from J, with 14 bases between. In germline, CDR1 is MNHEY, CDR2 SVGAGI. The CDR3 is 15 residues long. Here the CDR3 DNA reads TGTGCCAGCAGTTACCGGGATTTGCGCGGTTCACCCCTCCACTTT. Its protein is CASSYRDLRGSPLHF.

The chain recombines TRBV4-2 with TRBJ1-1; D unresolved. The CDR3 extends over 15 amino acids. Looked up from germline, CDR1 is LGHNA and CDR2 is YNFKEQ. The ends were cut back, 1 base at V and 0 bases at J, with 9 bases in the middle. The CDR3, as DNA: TGTGCCAGCAGCCAAGGGGAAGGGTTGAACACTGAAGCTTTCTTT. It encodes CASSQGEGLNTEAFF.

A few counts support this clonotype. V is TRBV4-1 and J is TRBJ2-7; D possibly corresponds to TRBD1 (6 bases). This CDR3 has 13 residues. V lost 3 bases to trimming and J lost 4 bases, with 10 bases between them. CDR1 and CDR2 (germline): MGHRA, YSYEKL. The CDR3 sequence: CASSQAGDYEQYF. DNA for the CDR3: TGCGCCAGCAGCCAGGCAGGGGATTACGAGCAGTACTTC.

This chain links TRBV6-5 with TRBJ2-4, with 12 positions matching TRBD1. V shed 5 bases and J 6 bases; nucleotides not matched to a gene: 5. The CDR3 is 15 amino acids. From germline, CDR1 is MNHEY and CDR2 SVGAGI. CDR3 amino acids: CASSMGQGARNIQYF. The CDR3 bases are TGTGCCAGCAGTATGGGACAGGGGGCGCGAAACATTCAGTACTTC.